This T cell receptor (beta chain) was retrieved from a study of control samples from healthy donors and cancer patients. The CDR3 is made up of 14 amino acids. The V and J ends lost 2 bases and 4 bases respectively, with 11 bases between them. Germline lookup yields CDR1 MDHEN and CDR2 SYDVKM. This clone is a singleton in its sample. The data were produced by immunoSEQ multiplex PCR, yet TCRdb's version contains in-frame clones alone and is incomplete. The data hold 120,000 or so clones, with around 87% observed a single time. The source is a man between 60 and 75 years old in good health. V is TRBV28 and J is TRBJ1-2; D remains unclear. The sample was blood. This CDR3 is CASSLQSLVYGYTF. The CDR3 DNA sequence: TGTGCCAGCAGTTTACAGTCCCTCGTCTATGGCTACACCTTC.